These T cell receptor beta chains were read from a single sample in a study of T cells in Graves' hyperthyroidism and ophthalmopathy. TCRdb processed the multiplex PCR reads anew with MiXCR; each CDR3 protein has one entry. Among tens of thousands of distinct CDR3 sequences listed, under 55% were seen once. The material sequenced was blood. Receptors were obtained from a woman in her 30s with Graves' hyperthyroidism. Both conserved end residues are part of each CDR3. The order of the fields is J gene, clone size, V gene, CDR3 protein. Expanded clones are given a class, and other clones once, few, many or no size at all.

j_gene: TRBJ1-5; abundance: -; v_gene: TRBV10-2; CDR3aa: CASSESLGQPQHF
j_gene: TRBJ2-5; abundance: many; v_gene: TRBV5-1; CDR3aa: CASGTSGRVQETQYF
j_gene: TRBJ1-2; abundance: many; v_gene: TRBV14; CDR3aa: CASSQAPSTGRTIYGYTF
j_gene: TRBJ1-3; abundance: -; v_gene: TRBV29-1; CDR3aa: CSVEDRTDRNTIYF
j_gene: TRBJ2-1; abundance: -; v_gene: TRBV4-1; CDR3aa: CASSRVDNEQVF
j_gene: TRBJ2-7; abundance: -; v_gene: TRBV25-1; CDR3aa: CASRASSGSYEQYF
j_gene: TRBJ2-3; abundance: -; v_gene: TRBV6-4; CDR3aa: CASSDLAGGGADTQYF
j_gene: TRBJ1-1; abundance: -; v_gene: TRBV15; CDR3aa: CATSGQGPQQTEAFF
j_gene: TRBJ1-1; abundance: -; v_gene: TRBV11-3; CDR3aa: CASSLGQGGWAEAFF
j_gene: TRBJ1-1; abundance: once; v_gene: TRBV20-1; CDR3aa: CSASLAGMNTEAFF
j_gene: TRBJ2-7; abundance: few; v_gene: TRBV20-1; CDR3aa: CSAARLLAGAPHEQYF
j_gene: TRBJ1-1; abundance: -; v_gene: TRBV11-2; CDR3aa: CANSLGTDSEAFF
j_gene: TRBJ2-1; abundance: many; v_gene: TRBV2; CDR3aa: CASSVEAGQGPYEQFF
j_gene: TRBJ2-7; abundance: -; v_gene: TRBV2; CDR3aa: CASRGTGSFYEQYF
j_gene: TRBJ2-7; abundance: few; v_gene: TRBV29-1; CDR3aa: CSVAGTSSFYEQYF
j_gene: TRBJ2-7; abundance: -; v_gene: TRBV19; CDR3aa: CARPGLAVSYEQYF
j_gene: TRBJ1-6; abundance: -; v_gene: TRBV6-4; CDR3aa: CASRQGDNSPLHF
j_gene: TRBJ2-7; abundance: once; v_gene: TRBV20-1; CDR3aa: CSAGSDRAGEQYF
j_gene: TRBJ2-1; abundance: -; v_gene: TRBV7-6; CDR3aa: CASSPIKSSYNEQFF
j_gene: TRBJ1-5; abundance: many; v_gene: TRBV6-2/TRBV6-3; CDR3aa: CASSPSTETQHF
j_gene: TRBJ1-4; abundance: many; v_gene: TRBV3-1; CDR3aa: CASSWGGNEKLFF
j_gene: TRBJ2-1; abundance: -; v_gene: TRBV5-4; CDR3aa: CASSTGLAGGNDEQFF
j_gene: TRBJ2-7; abundance: many; v_gene: TRBV28; CDR3aa: CASASGQSSYEQYF
j_gene: TRBJ2-7; abundance: many; v_gene: TRBV5-1; CDR3aa: CASSQTNLYEQYF
j_gene: TRBJ2-5; abundance: many; v_gene: TRBV27; CDR3aa: CASSLFPEHQETQYF
j_gene: TRBJ2-1; abundance: -; v_gene: TRBV24-1; CDR3aa: CATSDYERGEQFF